These T cell receptor beta chains were read from a single sample in a study of shared clonotypes between healthy human individuals. Only in-frame clones appear in the TCRdb table, and some are missing; sequencing was by immunoSEQ multiplex PCR. Among roughly 650,000 clones listed, 95% to 97% were seen once. The sequenced material came from naive CD8+ T cells sorted from blood. All receptors derive from a woman in her 30s in good health. The CDR3 runs from the conserved cysteine through the conserved F or W. Fields, in order: D gene, clone size, J gene, V gene, CDR3 protein, CDR3 DNA. The D gene is left open where the match is weak. The size entry is marked missing in some rows and otherwise reads once, few, many or a size class.

TRBD1	-	TRBJ1-2	TRBV15	CATSRDRGSFFYGYTF	TGTGCCACCAGCAGGGACAGGGGGTCCTTTTTCTATGGCTACACCTTC
-	-	TRBJ1-5	TRBV6-5	CASRRTAGGNQPQHF	TGTGCCAGCAGACGGACGGCCGGCGGCAATCAGCCCCAGCATTTT
-	-	TRBJ1-5	TRBV28	CASRRTINQPQHF	TGTGCCAGCAGGAGGACCATCAATCAGCCCCAGCATTTT
-	once	TRBJ2-2	TRBV4-1	CASSHQGTPNTGELFF	TGCGCCAGCAGCCACCAGGGGACGCCCAACACCGGGGAGCTGTTTTTT
-	-	TRBJ2-1	TRBV27	CASSLSRDNEQFF	TGTGCCAGCAGTTTATCGCGGGACAATGAGCAGTTCTTC
TRBD2	-	TRBJ2-1	TRBV5-1	CASSLATWAGRAGDEQFF	TGCGCCAGCAGCTTGGCCACTTGGGCCGGGAGGGCCGGGGATGAGCAGTTCTTC
-	-	TRBJ1-2	TRBV19	CASSIDSLYYGYTF	TGTGCCAGTAGTATAGATTCACTATACTATGGCTACACCTTC
TRBD1	-	TRBJ1-5	TRBV28	CASSPVLGTGNQPQHF	TGTGCCAGCAGCCCGGTGTTGGGGACAGGAAATCAGCCCCAGCATTTT
-	-	TRBJ2-7	TRBV7-8	CASSLEEFVYEQYF	TGTGCCAGCAGCTTAGAAGAGTTTGTCTACGAGCAGTACTTC
-	-	TRBJ2-7	TRBV7-9	CASSNQGYEQYF	TGTGCCAGCAGCAACCAGGGGTACGAGCAGTACTTC
TRBD2	-	TRBJ2-6	TRBV19	CASSIPSGTYSGANVLTF	TGTGCCAGTAGTATCCCTAGCGGAACCTACTCTGGGGCCAACGTCCTGACTTTC
-	-	TRBJ1-1	TRBV28	CASSFGGGRTEAFF	TGTGCCAGCAGTTTTGGGGGGGGACGCACTGAAGCTTTCTTT
TRBD2	-	TRBJ2-2	TRBV7-9	CASSLGDYANTGELFF	TGTGCCAGCAGCTTAGGGGACTACGCGAACACCGGGGAGCTGTTTTTT
TRBD1	-	TRBJ2-1	TRBV9	CASSARQGSNEQFF	TGTGCCAGCAGCGCGAGACAGGGGAGCAATGAGCAGTTCTTC
-	-	TRBJ2-3	TRBV6-5	CASIKGLATDTQYF	TGTGCCAGCATTAAGGGTCTAGCAACAGATACGCAGTATTTT
TRBD2	-	TRBJ2-7	TRBV27	CASSVSGSTFYEQYF	TGTGCCAGCAGTGTTAGCGGGAGCACCTTTTACGAGCAGTACTTC
-	-	TRBJ1-1	TRBV5-4	CASSSRLNTEAFF	TGTGCCAGCAGCTCTCGGTTGAACACTGAAGCTTTCTTT
TRBD2	-	TRBJ2-3	TRBV27	CASSLHSGLAGEVGTDTQYF	TGTGCCAGCAGTTTACATTCGGGACTAGCGGGAGAGGTGGGCACAGATACGCAGTATTTT
-	-	TRBJ2-1	TRBV9	CASSVEGGGNEQFF	TGTGCCAGCAGCGTAGAGGGAGGGGGCAATGAGCAGTTCTTC
-	-	TRBJ2-2	TRBV5-4	CASSPRDSSPNTGELFF	TGTGCCAGCAGCCCCAGGGACTCCAGCCCGAACACCGGGGAGCTGTTTTTT
-	-	TRBJ2-1	TRBV10-3	CAISEATRGPDEQFF	TGTGCCATCAGTGAGGCGACGAGAGGGCCGGATGAGCAGTTCTTC
-	-	TRBJ2-7	TRBV27	CASSYQSTKGLAKQYF	TGTGCCAGCAGTTATCAATCGACCAAAGGTCTGGCCAAGCAGTACTTC
-	-	TRBJ2-7	TRBV5-1	CASTKTDSYEQYF	TGCGCCAGCACGAAAACAGACTCCTACGAGCAGTACTTC
-	-	TRBJ1-5	TRBV18	CASSPLGGDDQPQHF	TGTGCCAGCTCACCACTTGGGGGGGACGATCAGCCCCAGCATTTT
TRBD1	-	TRBJ2-5	TRBV29-1	CSVEGTGDSQETQYF	TGCAGCGTTGAAGGTACAGGGGACAGCCAAGAGACCCAGTACTTC
-	once	TRBJ1-1	TRBV27	CASSLRRNTEAFF	TGTGCCAGCAGTTTAAGAAGGAACACTGAAGCTTTCTTT
-	-	TRBJ1-1	TRBV6-1	CASSDWRAEAFF	TGTGCCAGCAGTGACTGGAGGGCTGAAGCTTTCTTT
TRBD1	-	TRBJ2-1	TRBV11-2	CASSTKTGTEIVNEQFF	TGTGCCAGCAGCACGAAAACCGGGACAGAAATCGTGAATGAGCAGTTCTTC
-	-	TRBJ1-2	TRBV13	CASSLVTESPTSYGYTF	TGTGCCAGCAGCTTAGTGACAGAATCACCTACCAGCTATGGCTACACCTTC
TRBD1	-	TRBJ2-3	TRBV4-1	CASSRDRGSTDTQYF	TGCGCCAGCAGCCGGGACAGGGGGAGCACAGATACGCAGTATTTT
-	-	TRBJ1-2	TRBV5-6	CASRPGVSDGYTF	TGTGCCAGCAGGCCGGGGGTTTCCGATGGCTACACCTTC
-	-	TRBJ1-2	TRBV5-1	CASSYDSGRDVYGYTF	TGCGCCAGCAGCTACGACAGCGGACGGGATGTCTATGGCTACACCTTC
TRBD2	-	TRBJ2-2	TRBV7-9	CASSSERELTGELFF	TGTGCCAGCAGCTCCGAGCGGGAGCTTACCGGGGAGCTGTTTTTT
TRBD2	-	TRBJ2-1	TRBV19	CASSSLAANEQFF	TGTGCCAGTAGTAGCCTAGCGGCCAATGAGCAGTTCTTC
-	-	TRBJ2-5	TRBV7-9	CASSPRVGGETQYF	TGTGCCAGCAGCCCCCGGGTCGGAGGGGAGACCCAGTACTTC
TRBD1	-	TRBJ2-7	TRBV5-1	CASKGTGVSYEQYF	TGCGCCAGCAAAGGGACAGGGGTTTCCTACGAGCAGTACTTC
TRBD2	-	TRBJ2-2	TRBV5-1	CASSLGGSMITGELFF	TGCGCCAGCAGCTTGGGCGGGAGCATGATAACCGGGGAGCTGTTTTTT
-	-	TRBJ1-2	TRBV14	CASSQGSAFDGYTF	TGTGCCAGCAGCCAAGGGTCCGCATTCGATGGCTACACCTTC
-	-	TRBJ2-3	TRBV7-8	CASSSKDGDTDTQYF	TGTGCCAGCAGCTCTAAGGACGGAGACACAGATACGCAGTATTTT
TRBD1	-	TRBJ2-5	TRBV6-5	CASSQRDRQETQYF	TGTGCCAGCAGTCAACGGGACAGGCAAGAGACCCAGTACTTC
-	-	TRBJ2-7	TRBV27	CASSFGTSYEQYF	TGTGCCAGCAGTTTTGGAACCTCCTACGAGCAGTACTTC
-	-	TRBJ2-2	TRBV19	CASSLGGLSGELFF	TGTGCCAGTAGTTTAGGGGGTCTCTCCGGGGAGCTGTTTTTT
-	-	TRBJ2-6	TRBV19	CASSIDRAGAASGANVLTF	TGTGCCAGTAGTATAGATCGGGCGGGCGCAGCCTCTGGGGCCAACGTCCTGACTTTC
-	-	TRBJ1-2	TRBV4-1	CASSQDLESGYTF	TGCGCCAGCAGCCAAGATCTTGAGTCGGGCTACACCTTC
TRBD2	once	TRBJ2-7	TRBV7-9	CASSPPGTSIREQYF	TGTGCCAGCAGCCCACCTGGGACTAGCATTCGCGAGCAGTACTTC
TRBD2	-	TRBJ2-1	TRBV25-1	CASSSRAGEDYNEQFF	TGTGCCAGCAGTTCTCGAGCGGGAGAGGACTACAATGAGCAGTTCTTC
-	once	TRBJ2-7	TRBV4-1	CASSHPRDGRYEQYF	TGCGCCAGCAGCCACCCAAGGGACGGTAGGTACGAGCAGTACTTC
-	-	TRBJ2-7	TRBV29-1	CSVPGDAIHEQYF	TGCAGCGTCCCGGGAGATGCAATCCACGAGCAGTACTTC
-	-	TRBJ2-7	TRBV15	CATSTSEGAEQYF	TGTGCCACCAGCACCAGCGAAGGGGCGGAGCAGTACTTC
-	-	TRBJ2-5	TRBV5-4	CASSWTEQETQYF	TGTGCCAGCAGCTGGACAGAACAAGAGACCCAGTACTTC
-	-	TRBJ2-1	TRBV27	CASSPGGRNEQFF	TGTGCCAGCAGTCCCGGGGGCAGGAATGAGCAGTTCTTC
-	-	TRBJ2-7	TRBV7-2	CASSLAGGNYEQYF	TGTGCCAGCAGCTTAGCGGGGGGTAACTACGAGCAGTACTTC
-	-	TRBJ2-5	TRBV18	CASSPPGRGSETQYF	TGTGCCAGCTCACCACCGGGGCGCGGGTCGGAGACCCAGTACTTC